The 26 T cell receptor beta chains reported below all come from one sample, sequenced in a study of regulatory T cells in long-lasting Graves disease. Noted time point: newly diagnosed GD, antithyroid drugs for less than 3 months. TCR sequences were obtained from RNA taken from PBMCs. Investigators prepared the TCR beta libraries by applying iRepertoire HTBI primers and Arm-PCR of CDR3 regions. TCRdb called the multiplex PCR reads again in MiXCR, with one record for every CDR3 protein. Here the sample spans some 250,000 distinct CDR3 sequences, approximately 20% being singletons. Sequencing used peripheral blood mononuclear cells (PBMCs), obtained at new diagnosis, from a patient treated with antithyroid drugs. These receptors originate from a female donor with Graves disease.

The J gene is TRBJ1-5, the V gene TRBV6-8; no clear D. The CDR3 totals 14 residues. The V gene lost 3 bases and the J gene lost 4 bases, with 10 bases spanning the gap. Germline CDR1 reads MNHGY; CDR2 reads SAAAGT. DNA for the CDR3: TGTGCCAGCAGTTATGTTGGAGGTAATCAGCCCCAGCATTTT. This encodes CASSYVGGNQPQHF.

The table lists this clonotype with many counts. The chain uses TRBV28 and TRBJ1-2; D is ambiguous. From germline, CDR1 is MDHEN and CDR2 SYDVKM. This CDR3 spans 14 amino acids. V was pared by 6 bases and J by 4 bases, with 15 bases between. The CDR3 reads CASSADNRPYGYTF. For the CDR3, the DNA is TGTGCCAGCAGCGCAGACAACCGCCCCTATGGCTACACCTTC.

Ten or more counts support this clonotype. The chain links TRBV18 to TRBJ2-7, with D maybe TRBD1 (5 bases). The V end was cut by 0 bases, the J end by 5 bases, with 14 bases between. The germline gives CDR1 KGHSH, CDR2 LQKENI. This CDR3 is 15 amino acids long. CDR3 sequence reads: CASSPPGLQGDEQYF. The CDR3 coding sequence is TGTGCCAGCTCACCACCGGGGCTTCAAGGCGACGAGCAGTACTTC.

This clonotype was counted at least ten times. The rearrangement links TRBV4-1 to TRBJ2-3, with D perhaps matching TRBD1 or TRBD2 (6 bases each). CDR1 MGHRA and CDR2 YSYEKL come from the germline V gene. The CDR3 has 14 residues. The V gene lost 4 bases and the J gene lost 8 bases, with 16 bases spanning the gap. The CDR3, as DNA: TGCGCCAGCAGCCCGATCAGTAAGGGGGGTACGCAGTATTTT. Its translation is CASSPISKGGTQYF.

This clonotype was observed many times. The chain joins TRBV12-3 or TRBV12-4 to TRBJ2-1, with D unclear. V lost 0 bases to trimming and J lost 0 bases, with 6 bases between them. There are 15 residues in the CDR3. The chain's CDR3 is CASSLALSSYNEQFF. CDR3 nucleotide sequence: TGTGCCAGCAGTTTAGCGTTGAGCTCCTACAATGAGCAGTTCTTC.

This chain uses TRBV20-1 with TRBJ1-2, with a weak D call TRBD1 (5 bases). The CDR3 is 12 amino acids. V was shortened by 6 bases and J by 5 bases, with 13 bases between the two germline ends. From germline, CDR1 is DFQATT and CDR2 SNEGSKA (reference sequence). The CDR3 protein is CSAVWGGYGYTF. In nucleotides, the CDR3 is TGCAGTGCCGTATGGGGGGGGTATGGCTACACCTTC.

Worth noting for this clonotype: A much larger clonotype is one base distant, so this may be a read error. The chain has TRBV19 and TRBJ2-2; perhaps TRBD2 as D (6 bases). The germline CDR1 and CDR2 sequences are LNHDA and SQIVND (reference sequence). V was shortened by 3 bases and J by 9 bases, with 23 bases between the two germline ends. The CDR3 contains 17 residues. The CDR3 sequence is CASSIFLSGRGTWELFF. CDR3 DNA sequence: TGTGCCAGTAGTATTTTCCTTAGCGGTAGAGGAACCTGGGAGCTGTTTTTT.

In its sample, this clonotype was seen many times. The chain is built from TRBV11-2 and TRBJ2-1; 7 nucleotides agree with TRBD2. This CDR3 has 14 residues. Germline V gives CDR1 SGHAT, CDR2 FQNNGV. V was pared by 6 bases and J by 7 bases, with 9 bases of the junction left unmatched. CDR3 bases: TGTGCCAGCAGAACCGGGACTACGGGTAATGAGCAGTTCTTC. This encodes CASRTGTTGNEQFF.

This clonotype has ten or more counts. The chain combines TRBV11-2 with TRBJ1-2, with D possibly being TRBD1 (5 bases). The V end lost 2 bases, the J end lost 8 bases, and 12 bases lay between the germline ends. The germline V gene encodes CDR1 SGHAT and CDR2 FQNNGV. This CDR3 contains 13 residues. The CDR3 nucleotides are TGTGCCAGCAGCTTACGTGTCAGGGACGGCTACACCTTC. It yields the protein CASSLRVRDGYTF.

The table lists this clonotype with a count of one. This chain links TRBV10-3 with TRBJ2-1; 15 positions match TRBD2. J was trimmed by 7 bases and V by 5 bases; bases with no gene match: 3. The germline CDR1 and CDR2 sequences are ENHRY and SYGVKD. This CDR3 spans 15 amino acids. CDR3 amino acids: CAISPGTSGGNEQFF. The CDR3 DNA reads as TGTGCCATCAGTCCCGGGACTAGCGGGGGGAATGAGCAGTTCTTC.

The table lists this clonotype with many counts. Written as DNA, the CDR3 is TGCAGTGCTAGATCTCTAGCGGGAGGTTACAATGAGCAGTTCTTC. It translates to CSARSLAGGYNEQFF. The V call is TRBV20-1, the J call TRBJ2-1, with 11 bases fitting TRBD2. Trimming cost V 2 bases and J 4 bases; bases outside gene matches: 4. This CDR3 region has 15 residues. Germline assignment: CDR1 DFQATT and CDR2 SNEGSKA (reference sequence).

This clonotype was counted ten times or more. The chain is built from TRBV11-2 and TRBJ2-5; 8 positions match TRBD1. CDR1 and CDR2 (germline): SGHAT, FQNNGV. The CDR3 length is 15 residues. Unmatched junction bases numbered 9, after V lost 5 bases and J lost 4 bases. The CDR3 sequence is CASSERTGSGETQYF. The CDR3 DNA follows: TGTGCCAGCAGCGAACGGACAGGGTCGGGAGAGACCCAGTACTTC.

The genes are TRBV11-3 and TRBJ2-1; 8 positions match TRBD2. The CDR3 is made up of 16 amino acids. Losses at the gene ends were 1 base for V and 9 bases for J; bases not matched to a gene: 11. Germline lookup yields CDR1 SGHNT and CDR2 YENEEA. CDR3: CASSLVPGGGRSEQFF. The CDR3 nucleotides read TGTGCCAGCAGCTTAGTACCGGGAGGGGGGCGAAGTGAGCAGTTCTTC. The full variable domain, its missing parts supplied by reference TRBV11-3 and TRBJ2-1, is EAGVVQSPRYKIIEKKQPVAFWCNPISGHNTLYWYLQNLGQGPELLIRYENEEAVDDSQLPKDRFSAERLKGVDSTLKIQPAELGDSAVYLCASSLVPGGGRSEQFFGPGTRLTVL.

Many counts were recorded for this clonotype. This chain connects TRBV11-2 to TRBJ1-5; D not resolved. Germline CDR1 and CDR2: SGHAT and FQNNGV. V dropped 5 bases and J dropped 1 base, with 6 bases sitting between them. The CDR3 consists of 13 residues. The CDR3, as DNA: TGTGCCAGCAGCCCCCAGAGCAATCAGCCCCAGCATTTT. Amino acid sequence: CASSPQSNQPQHF.

This clonotype was observed a handful of times. It may be a read error: a sequence one base away is much more abundant. The chain combines TRBV6-5 with TRBJ2-1, with 12 bases that match TRBD2. The CDR3 has 17 amino acids. The V gene end was trimmed by 0 bases and the J gene end by 7 bases; junction bases not matched to a gene: 7. Germline CDR1 MNHEY, CDR2 SVGAGI. The CDR3 loop is CASSYSRLAGEQNEQFF. CDR3 in DNA: TGTGCCAGCAGTTACTCGAGACTAGCGGGAGAGCAGAATGAGCAGTTCTTC.

This clonotype has at least ten counts. J is TRBJ2-1 and V is TRBV7-9; TRBD2 matches 14 bases. With V trimmed by 1 base and J by 8 bases, 1 base remained unmatched. Germline-derived CDR1 and CDR2 are SEHNR and FQNEAQ (reference sequence). The CDR3 covers 15 residues. CDR3 bases: TGTGCCAGCAGCTTAGAGGGACTAGCGGGAGATGAGCAGTTCTTC. It is translated as CASSLEGLAGDEQFF.

On this clonotype: A read error may be the cause here, since a much bigger clone is one base away. The J gene is TRBJ2-2, the V gene TRBV9, with TRBD2 as a possible D gene (6 bases). V lost 0 bases and J 4 bases, leaving 10 bases between the germline ends. The CDR3 has 15 amino acids. CDR1 is SGDLS, CDR2 YYNGEE, per germline. The CDR3 is CASSVEGTVTGELFF. Written as DNA, the CDR3 is TGTGCCAGCAGCGTAGAGGGGACTGTCACCGGGGAGCTGTTTTTT.

This clonotype has a count of ten or more. The gene calls are TRBV7-2 and TRBJ2-3; TRBD1 matches at 8 bases. The CDR3 loop spans 19 amino acids. Germline trimming cut 1 base from V and 2 bases from J; bases unmatched to any gene: 14. Germline V gene sequence: CDR1 SGHTA, CDR2 FQGNSA. For the CDR3, the DNA is TGTGCCAGCAGCTTAGAAGAACGCACGACAGGGGCCTTCACAGATACGCAGTATTTT. It translates to CASSLEERTTGAFTDTQYF.

Of note for this clonotype: This may arise from a read error, as a much more abundant clone is one base away. The rearrangement links TRBV5-4 to TRBJ2-3; TRBD1 is a possible D gene (5 bases). Looked up from germline, CDR1 is SGHNT and CDR2 is YYREEE (reference sequence). The CDR3 contains 14 residues. The CDR3 nucleotides read TGTGCCAGCAGCCCCAGGGAAGTCACAGATATGCAGTATTTT. Amino acid sequence: CASSPREVTDMQYF.

This clonotype occurred many times. The chain carries TRBV6-1 and TRBJ1-1, with 7 nucleotides matching TRBD1. The CDR3 contains 13 residues. With V trimmed by 7 bases and J by 8 bases, 10 bases remained unmatched. The germline CDR1 and CDR2 sequences are MNHNS and SASEGT. In nucleotides, the CDR3 is TGTGCCAGCATCCAAACGCCAGGGGGAGAAGCTTTCTTT. It specifies CASIQTPGGEAFF.

This clonotype turned up a few times. This sequence joins TRBV28 and TRBJ1-5; D gene unclear. The CDR3 extends over 13 amino acids. Per germline, CDR1 MDHEN and CDR2 SYDVKM. The germline V and J ends were trimmed by 6 bases and 4 bases, with 10 bases remaining between them. For the CDR3, the DNA is TGTGCCAGCAGAATACTCTTAAATCAGCCCCAGCATTTT. Its protein is CASRILLNQPQHF. Filled out from reference TRBV28 and TRBJ1-5, the complete variable domain reads DVKVTQSSRYLVKRTGEKVFLECVQDMDHENMFWYRQDPGLGLRLIYFSYDVKMKEKGDIPEGYSVSREKKERFSLILESASTNQTSMYLCASRILLNQPQHFGDGTRLSIL.

In this sample, this clonotype turned up many times. The chain links TRBV27 to TRBJ2-6; D remains unclear. V was clipped by 7 bases and J by 5 bases, with 9 bases between them. The length of the CDR3 is 13 residues. CDR1 is MNHEY, CDR2 SMNVEV, per germline (reference sequence). CDR3 amino acids: CASKRDRANVLTF. In DNA, the CDR3 is TGTGCCAGCAAACGCGACAGGGCCAACGTCCTGACTTTC.

This clonotype was detected a few times. V gene TRBV20-1 combines with J gene TRBJ2-5; D is unclear. CDR1 and CDR2 from the germline V gene are DFQATT and SNEGSKA (reference sequence). The V gene lost 0 bases and the J gene lost 5 bases, with 7 bases spanning the gap. The CDR3 is 12 amino acids. CDR3 coding DNA: TGCAGTGCTAGAGAATCCCGGGAGACCCAGTACTTC. It codes for CSARESRETQYF.

The sample holds many counts of this clonotype. The chain uses TRBV20-1 and TRBJ2-7, with D unclear. Germline V CDR1 and CDR2: DFQATT, SNEGSKA (reference sequence). V gave up 0 bases and J gave up 0 bases, with 12 bases separating them. CDR3 length: 15 amino acids. The CDR3: CSAREQGRISYEQYF. The CDR3, as DNA: TGCAGTGCTAGAGAACAAGGCCGAATCTCCTACGAGCAGTACTTC.

This clonotype was recorded at least ten times. This chain joins TRBV7-2 and TRBJ2-7, with D possibly being TRBD2 (5 bases). Germline-derived CDR1 and CDR2 are SGHTA and FQGNSA. The germline V and J ends were trimmed by 0 bases and 4 bases, with 13 bases remaining between them. The CDR3 is 15 amino acids. CDR3 sequence reads: CASSLALGATYEQYF. The CDR3 DNA reads as TGTGCCAGCAGCTTAGCGCTGGGAGCGACGTACGAGCAGTACTTC.

This clonotype was counted between two and nine times. A much larger clone sits a single nucleotide away, making a read error possible. This rearrangement joins TRBV6-2 or TRBV6-3 to TRBJ2-1; 9 nucleotides match TRBD2. Per germline, CDR1 MNHEY and CDR2 SVGEGT. CDR3 length equals 14 residues. CDR3 DNA sequence: TGTGTCAGCAGAGTAGCGGGAGTTCACAATGAGCAGTTCTTC. Translating gives CVSRVAGVHNEQFF.